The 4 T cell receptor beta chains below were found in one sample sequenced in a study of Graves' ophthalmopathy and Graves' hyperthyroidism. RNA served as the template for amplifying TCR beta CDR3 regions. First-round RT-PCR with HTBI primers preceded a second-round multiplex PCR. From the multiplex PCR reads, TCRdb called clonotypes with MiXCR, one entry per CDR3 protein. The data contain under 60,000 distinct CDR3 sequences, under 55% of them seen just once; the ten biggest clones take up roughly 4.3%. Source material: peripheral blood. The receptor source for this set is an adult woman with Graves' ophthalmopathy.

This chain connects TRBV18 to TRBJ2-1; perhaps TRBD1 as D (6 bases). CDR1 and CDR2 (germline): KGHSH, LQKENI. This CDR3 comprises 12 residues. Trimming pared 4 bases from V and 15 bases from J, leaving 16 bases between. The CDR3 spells CASSLQRGLGFF. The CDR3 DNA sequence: TGTGCCAGCTCACTACAAAGGGGGTTAGGGTTCTTC.

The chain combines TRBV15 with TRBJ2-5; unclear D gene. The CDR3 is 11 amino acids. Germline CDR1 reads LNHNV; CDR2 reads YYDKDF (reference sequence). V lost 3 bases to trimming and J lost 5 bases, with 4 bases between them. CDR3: CATSSFETQYF. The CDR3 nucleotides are TGTGCCACCAGCAGTTTCGAGACCCAGTACTTC.

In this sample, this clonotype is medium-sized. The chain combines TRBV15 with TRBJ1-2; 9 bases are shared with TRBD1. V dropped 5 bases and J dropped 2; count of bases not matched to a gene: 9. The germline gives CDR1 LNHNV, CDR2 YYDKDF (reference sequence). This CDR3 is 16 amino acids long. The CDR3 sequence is CATSPRGTGINYGYTF. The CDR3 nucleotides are TGTGCCACCAGCCCCCGTGGGACAGGGATCAACTATGGCTACACCTTC.

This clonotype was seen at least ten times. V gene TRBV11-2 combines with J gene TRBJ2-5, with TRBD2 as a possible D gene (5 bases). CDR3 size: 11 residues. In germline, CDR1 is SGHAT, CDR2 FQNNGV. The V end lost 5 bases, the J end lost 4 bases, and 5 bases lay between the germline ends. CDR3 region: CASSEGETQYF. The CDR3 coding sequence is TGTGCCAGCAGCGAGGGAGAGACCCAGTACTTC.